This TCR beta chain derives from a study of T cells after yellow fever vaccination. Study information: In the case of low-cell-number fractions, SMART-Seq v4 Ultra Low Input was used for preparation. General study findings and limits: There was a possibility that FACS-sorted repertoires contained abundant clonotypes contaminating from the bulk population.

TCRdb re-called the 5' RACE reads with MiXCR, one entry per CDR3 protein. The sample shows 100,000 to 150,000 distinct CDR3 sequences, 7.5% to 10% of them seen only once. This clonotype was detected a few times. Its target is not known. The sequence was obtained from a young man who received the YFV17D yellow fever vaccine. The sequences come from CD8+ T cells sorted from PBMCs, collected on the day of the yellow fever booster vaccination.

In nucleotides, the CDR3 is TGTGCCAGCAGTTCCGTGACAGGCGGTGCCTCCTACGAGCAGTACGTC. Translation: CASSSVTGGASYEQYV. This chain connects TRBV28 to TRBJ2-7; D is perhaps TRBD1 (6 bases). The CDR3 is made up of 16 amino acids. Germline CDR1 and CDR2: MDHEN and SYDVKM. V lost 4 bases, J lost 0 bases, and 16 bases lay in between.